Shown below are 24 T cell receptor beta chains from a single sample sequenced in a study of blood T cell repertoires in COVID-19. The data were produced by immunoSEQ multiplex PCR, yet TCRdb's version contains in-frame clones alone and is incomplete. Of approximately 230,000 clones listed, 85% to 90% are singletons. Sequenced: PBMCs or T cells enriched from blood (not recorded which). Every receptor here comes from a man aged 35 to 55 who had recovered from COVID-19.

The rearrangement links TRBV6-5 to TRBJ2-7; TRBD1 matches 7 bases. The CDR3 consists of 14 residues. The ends lost 2 bases at V and 2 bases at J; junction bases unmatched: 3. Germline CDR1 is MNHEY and CDR2 is SVGAGI. CDR3 in amino acids: CASSYGQEAYEQYF. In DNA form, the CDR3 reads TGTGCCAGCAGTTACGGACAGGAGGCCTACGAGCAGTACTTC.

This clone was detected only once. The V call is TRBV29-1, the J call TRBJ1-4; TRBD1 is a possible D gene (6 bases). This CDR3 comprises 13 residues. V lost 7 bases to trimming and J lost 2 bases, with 11 bases between them. From germline, CDR1 is SQVTM and CDR2 ANQGSEA. The chain's CDR3 is CSARQGTNEKLFF. The CDR3 nucleotides are TGCAGCGCCCGTCAGGGGACTAATGAAAAACTGTTTTTT.

This clone was recorded only once. This rearrangement joins TRBV7-9 to TRBJ2-3, with 7 bases aligning to TRBD2. V lost 2 bases to trimming and J lost 3 bases; unmatched junction nucleotides: 5. The CDR3 is 15 residues long. Germline V lookup: CDR1 SEHNR, CDR2 FQNEAQ (reference sequence). The CDR3 nucleotides read TGTGCCAGCAGCTTATCGGTGGGGGGGACAGATACGCAGTATTTT. It translates to CASSLSVGGTDTQYF.

The chain combines TRBV13 with TRBJ2-3; 7 nucleotides align to TRBD2. The V and J ends lost 1 base and 4 bases, in that order; junction bases with no gene match: 11. This CDR3 contains 17 residues. Looked up from germline, CDR1 is PRHDT and CDR2 is FYEKMQ (reference sequence). The DNA for the CDR3 is TGTGCCAGCAGCTTAGCCCGGGGGGTCCAGATCCCAGATACGCAGTATTTT. Protein product: CASSLARGVQIPDTQYF.

The V and J genes are TRBV5-6 and TRBJ2-7; 9 bases agree with TRBD1. V shed 4 bases and J 0 bases; nucleotides not matched to a gene: 5. Germline loops: CDR1 SGHDT, CDR2 YYEEEE. The CDR3 totals 15 residues. CDR3 DNA sequence: TGTGCCAGCAGCCCCGGGACAGGGAGCTCCTACGAGCAGTACTTC. Translated, it gives CASSPGTGSSYEQYF.

In its sample, this clone was seen once. The chain couples TRBV6-5 to TRBJ2-7, with TRBD2 identical over 7 bases. This CDR3 contains 15 residues. V shed 0 bases and J 3 bases; nucleotides not matched to a gene: 5. Looked up from germline, CDR1 is MNHEY and CDR2 is SVGAGI. CDR3 DNA sequence: TGTGCCAGCAGTTACTCCTTCGGGGGGAGCTACGAGCAGTACTTC. Translation: CASSYSFGGSYEQYF.

The rearrangement uses TRBV6-4 and TRBJ2-3; 11 bases are a match to TRBD2. The CDR3 has 15 residues. After removal of 6 bases from V and 2 bases from J, the junction contained 4 bases not matched to a gene. The germline V gene encodes CDR1 MRHNA and CDR2 SNTAGT. As DNA, the CDR3 is TGTGCCAGCAGGGCTAGCGGGGGGCCCACAGATACGCAGTATTTT. Its protein is CASRASGGPTDTQYF.

The chain joins TRBV7-2 to TRBJ2-3; 11 bases line up with TRBD2. The trim removed 4 bases at V and 5 bases at J, leaving 11 bases unmatched. In germline, CDR1 is SGHTA, CDR2 FQGNSA. This CDR3 region has 17 residues. Here the CDR3 DNA reads TGTGCCAGCAGCTGGCGGCTGATAGCGGGGGGGCAAGATACGCAGTATTTT. This translates into CASSWRLIAGGQDTQYF.

The chain recombines TRBV19 with TRBJ1-5, with no clear D. Germline CDR1 reads LNHDA; CDR2 reads SQIVND (reference sequence). This CDR3 contains 14 residues. The V and J ends lost 1 base and 7 bases respectively, with 11 bases between them. The CDR3 coding sequence is TGTGCCAGTAGTATAGTTGATGAGCCCCAGCCCCAGCATTTT. Amino acids: CASSIVDEPQPQHF. The whole variable domain, remainder taken from reference TRBV19 and TRBJ1-5, is DGGITQSPKYLFRKEGQNVTLSCEQNLNHDAMYWYRQDPGQGLRLIYYSQIVNDFQKGDIAEGYSVSREKKESFPLTVTSAQKNPTAFYLCASSIVDEPQPQHFGDGTRLSIL.

This clone has a single count. The genes are TRBV27 and TRBJ1-1; 8 nucleotides line up with TRBD1. Germline V gives CDR1 MNHEY, CDR2 SMNVEV (reference sequence). The CDR3 is made up of 13 amino acids. The ends lost 2 bases at V and 10 bases at J; junction bases unmatched: 6. The CDR3 loop is CASSLEDRGPAFF. The CDR3 DNA reads TGTGCCAGCAGTTTAGAAGACAGGGGACCAGCTTTCTTT.

V usage is TRBV3-1 (or the pseudogene TRBV3-2) and J usage is TRBJ1-6; 8 nucleotides agree with TRBD1. The germline V gene encodes CDR1 LGHDT and CDR2 YNNKEL (reference sequence). The V gene end was trimmed by 3 bases and the J gene end by 8 bases; junction bases not matched to a gene: 3. The CDR3 loop spans 14 amino acids. CDR3 DNA: TGTGCCAGCAGCCAGGGACAGGCACATTCACCCCTCCACTTT. Its protein is CASSQGQAHSPLHF.

This chain uses TRBV4-2 with TRBJ1-5, with D tentatively TRBD1 (6 bases). Germline CDR1 is LGHNA and CDR2 is YNFKEQ. There are 17 residues in the CDR3. Deletions cut 0 bases from V and 5 bases from J, with 17 bases between. CDR3 residues: CASSQDLSSGGHQPQHF. CDR3 bases: TGTGCCAGCAGCCAAGATCTGTCGTCGGGGGGCCATCAGCCCCAGCATTTT.

V usage is TRBV24-1 and J usage is TRBJ2-1; 9 nucleotides agree with TRBD2. The germline gives CDR1 KGHDR, CDR2 SFDVKD. V dropped 2 bases and J dropped 10; count of bases not matched to a gene: 2. This CDR3 spans 13 amino acids. CDR3 sequence (DNA): TGTGCCACCAGTGATTACAGCGGGGGGGAGCAGTTCTTC. Protein sequence: CATSDYSGGEQFF.

The chain links TRBV7-9 to TRBJ2-7, with 12 bases identical to TRBD2. The CDR3 is made up of 15 amino acids. V gave up 5 bases and J gave up 2 bases; unmatched junction bases: 4. Germline CDR1 is SEHNR and CDR2 is FQNEAQ (reference sequence). This chain's CDR3 is CASSATSGGTYEQYF. In nucleotides, the CDR3 is TGTGCCAGCAGCGCCACTAGCGGGGGGACCTACGAGCAGTACTTC.

V and J are TRBV19 and TRBJ2-6, with 7 bases identical to TRBD1. Germline lookup yields CDR1 LNHDA and CDR2 SQIVND (reference sequence). The CDR3 is 16 amino acids. Trimming at V came to 6 bases and at J to 3 bases, leaving 8 bases not matched to a gene. CDR3 sequence (DNA): TGTGCCAGTAGCCCTAGGGGGCGCTATGGGGCCAACGTCCTGACTTTC. The encoded protein is CASSPRGRYGANVLTF.

V is TRBV10-3 and J is TRBJ1-3; possibly TRBD1 for D (5 bases). Per germline, CDR1 ENHRY and CDR2 SYGVKD. The ends were cut back, 3 bases at V and 0 bases at J, with 9 bases in the middle. The CDR3 is made up of 15 amino acids. The CDR3 DNA sequence: TGTGCCATCAGTGACAAGGGGCCCTCTGGAAACACCATATATTTT. It translates to CAISDKGPSGNTIYF.

The chain combines TRBV4-3 with TRBJ2-3; 13 nucleotides align to TRBD2. CDR3 length: 18 residues. The germline gives CDR1 LGHNA, CDR2 YSLEER. Trimming removed 0 bases from V and 2 bases from J; junction bases left unmatched: 5. The CDR3 sequence: CASSQDRTSGGPTDTQYF. The CDR3 DNA reads as TGCGCCAGCAGCCAAGATAGGACTAGCGGGGGCCCCACAGATACGCAGTATTTT.

The chain employs TRBV7-8 and TRBJ2-5; 9 bases match TRBD1. The CDR3 contains 16 residues. CDR1 and CDR2 (germline): SGHVS, FQNEAQ. The V gene end was trimmed by 3 bases and the J gene end by 7 bases; junction bases not matched to a gene: 12. The CDR3 DNA sequence: TGTGCCAGCAGCTTTGACTCCCTGGGACAGGGAGGGACCCAGTACTTC. It encodes CASSFDSLGQGGTQYF.

This clone was seen only once. V gene TRBV5-1 combines with J gene TRBJ1-1, with 7 bases fitting TRBD1. Per the germline V gene, CDR1 is SGHRS and CDR2 is YFSETQ. CDR3 size: 15 residues. J lost 0 bases, V lost 2 bases, and 4 bases had no gene match. The CDR3 loop reads CASSFSTGMNTEAFF. For the CDR3, the DNA is TGCGCCAGCAGCTTTTCGACAGGGATGAACACTGAAGCTTTCTTT.

The chain links TRBV24-1 to TRBJ2-1; 10 bases fit TRBD2. Trimming at V came to 2 bases and at J to 1 base, leaving 7 bases not matched to a gene. The CDR3 is 18 residues long. Germline V gives CDR1 KGHDR, CDR2 SFDVKD. The CDR3 DNA follows: TGTGCCACCAGTGATTCTGAACAGCGGGAGGGATCCTACAATGAGCAGTTCTTC. Its translation is CATSDSEQREGSYNEQFF.

This clone was counted once. V usage is TRBV30 and J usage is TRBJ1-3; D unresolved. Germline V CDR1 and CDR2: GTSNPN, SVGIG (reference sequence). The length of the CDR3 is 13 residues. The ends were cut back, 3 bases at V and 6 bases at J, with 12 bases in the middle. CDR3 bases: TGTGCCTGGAGGGCCATTTCAATAAACACCATATATTTT. Its translation: CAWRAISINTIYF.

The chain has TRBV27 and TRBJ1-2; D not certain. CDR3 length: 14 amino acids. Germline-derived CDR1 and CDR2 are MNHEY and SMNVEV (reference sequence). Trimming took off 6 bases at V and 7 bases at J, with 18 bases between the two ends. In DNA form, the CDR3 reads TGTGCCAGCAGCCAAGGGAGGGAGGGTAGTGGCTACACCTTC. Translating it yields CASSQGREGSGYTF.

The chain couples TRBV5-1 to TRBJ1-2, with D possibly TRBD1 on 6 matching bases. V lost 0 bases to trimming and J lost 3 bases, with 9 bases between them. Germline CDR1 and CDR2: SGHRS and YFSETQ. CDR3 length: 14 residues. The CDR3 is CASSLEQGHYGYTF. For the CDR3, the DNA is TGCGCCAGCAGCTTGGAACAGGGCCACTATGGCTACACCTTC.

The chain combines TRBV9 with TRBJ2-2; 7 nucleotides match TRBD1. CDR3 length equals 15 residues. J gave up 7 bases and V 0 bases, and 6 bases lay outside the gene matches. From germline, CDR1 is SGDLS and CDR2 YYNGEE. Here the CDR3 reads CASSVVIGGGGELFF. CDR3 DNA: TGTGCCAGCAGCGTAGTAATAGGGGGCGGCGGGGAGCTGTTTTTT.